The T cell receptor (beta chain) under discussion was sequenced for a study of T cells in Graves' hyperthyroidism and ophthalmopathy. Overall study findings and caveats: Before onset, by a median of around six months, the model predicted ophthalmopathy. Blood samples included most of the expanded thyroid clonotypes exceeding 0.001.

The TCR beta CDR3 regions underwent amplification using RNA transcripts as the source. The primer set for the first-round RT-PCR of the TCR CDR3 was HTBI. TCRdb reprocessed the multiplex PCR reads via MiXCR and lists one record per CDR3 protein. The table has 490,000 or so distinct CDR3 sequences, about 22% seen once. This clonotype was observed at least ten times. Its target is not known. Thyroid ultrasound, orbital computed tomography, clinical symptoms, and serum thyroxine and TRAb underpinned diagnoses. With 5 bases removed from V and 0 bases from J, the gap between germline ends came to 14 bases. CDR3 length: 15 amino acids. The germline gives CDR1 MNHEY, CDR2 SVGEGT.

This TCR was recovered from a woman aged 70 to 79 with Graves' ophthalmopathy. The chain combines TRBV6-2 or TRBV6-3 with TRBJ2-7, with D perhaps matching TRBD2 (6 bases). Sequencing was carried out using blood. The CDR3 coding sequence is TGTGCCAGCAGTGAGGGACTTCATATCTCCTACGAGCAGTACTTC. It is translated as CASSEGLHISYEQYF.